This T cell receptor beta chain comes out of a study of T cell responses to AZD1222 COVID-19 vaccine. As regards this clone: As yet, its antigen is unknown.

CDR1 and CDR2 from the germline V gene are SNHLY and FYNNEI. The V and J ends lost 6 bases and 10 bases respectively, with 13 bases between them. This CDR3 has 13 residues. Data came from immunoSEQ multiplex PCR; TCRdb stores just in-frame clones and leaves some out. The data contain 250,000 to 300,000 clones, 85% to 95% of them singletons. The study, taken as a whole, reports: In a largely white British group with more females than males, clonal diversity was possibly underestimated. Repertoire collection took place solely once the T cell response had peaked. Unmutated variant regions are reportedly targeted by nearly half of spike-specific TCRs. At baseline, seropositivity was found in only six or seven AZD1222 recipients.

The sequence derives from an adult who received the AZD1222 COVID-19 vaccine. Specimen: peripheral blood, collected 28 days after the second AZD1222 dose. The chain links TRBV2 to TRBJ1-6; tentative D call: TRBD1 (5 bases). CDR3 nucleotides: TGTGCCAGCAGGGCCGACGGGGGGTCACCCCTCCACTTT. Translated: CASRADGGSPLHF.